This T cell receptor beta chain was identified during a study of beta chain features in type 1 diabetes. The sequenced template was cDNA made from the entire isolated RNA. Here immunoSEQ multiplex PCR was the method, and the copy in TCRdb shows in-frame clones only, minus some. The sample holds around 430,000 clones; roughly 30% are singletons and the top ten take roughly 0.066%. Remarks on this clone: Its matching antigen is unknown.

Study-wide findings and caveats: In every one of the four CD4+ subsets, TCRB CDR3s were moderately but significantly shorter in Type 1 diabetes patients. PCR might show a preference for shorter templates, equally across patients and controls.

Purity (above 98%) was reached by all sorted populations. Sequenced material: naive CD4+ T cells from blood. The source of this sequence is a young man in good health.

The CDR3 DNA sequence: TGTGCCAGCAGTTTCTCGAGGGGAGCTTTCTTT. Translated, it gives CASSFSRGAFF. The chain couples TRBV28 to TRBJ1-1; D is possibly TRBD1 (5 bases). The CDR3 loop spans 11 amino acids. V dropped 3 bases and J dropped 10 bases, with 9 bases sitting between them. Germline-derived CDR1 and CDR2 are MDHEN and SYDVKM.